The 11 T cell receptor beta chains presented below share a single source sample, sequenced in a study of blood T cells in healthy people across ages (dated by TCRdb to about 2015). The method was 5' RACE. Instrument used: Illumina HiSeq 2500. A second PCR of about 6 to 11 cycles was run with a J-beta primer mix and a sample-barcoded 5' primer. The public reads were quality trimmed at Q25 with fastp and then assembled into clones with MiXCR by TCRdb, keeping productive beta chains. Rows with a matching CDR3 protein are joined into one entry that keeps the most common DNA and genes. The sample yields more than 800,000 distinct CDR3 sequences; around 28% were counted once. Roughly a sixth of the sample rests with the top ten. Sequenced: blood. The receptors originated from a woman at least 80 years old in good health.

In its sample, this clonotype was seen a few times. This chain links TRBV20-1 with TRBJ1-1, with unresolved D. The CDR3 is made up of 14 amino acids. V was shortened by 0 bases and J by 1 base, with 9 bases between the two germline ends. The germline V gene encodes CDR1 DFQATT and CDR2 SNEGSKA (reference sequence). CDR3 amino acids: CSARDGIGNTEAFF. CDR3 in DNA: TGCAGTGCTAGAGACGGGATAGGGAACACTGAAGCTTTCTTT.

This clonotype has ten or more counts. The chain is built from TRBV3-1 and TRBJ2-3, with 9 bases identical to TRBD2. V shed 4 bases and J 0 bases; nucleotides not matched to a gene: 11. The CDR3 is 18 residues long. Germline lookup yields CDR1 LGHDT and CDR2 YNNKEL (reference sequence). The CDR3 DNA is TGTGCCAGCAGCCTAAGTACAGCGGGGGGTTCTAGCACAGATACGCAGTATTTT. Amino acids: CASSLSTAGGSSTDTQYF.

This chain uses TRBV6-5 with TRBJ2-2; D might be TRBD1 (5 bases). The CDR3 covers 12 residues. The V and J ends lost 6 bases and 7 bases respectively, with 9 bases between them. From germline, CDR1 is MNHEY and CDR2 SVGAGI. Written as DNA, the CDR3 is TGTGCCAGCAGGAGAACAGGCGGGGAGCTGTTTTTT. It is translated as CASRRTGGELFF.

The chain uses TRBV11-2 and TRBJ2-1; 10 bases map to TRBD2. The germline V gene has CDR1 SGHAT and CDR2 FQNNGV. The trim removed 6 bases at V and 1 base at J, leaving 27 bases unmatched. The CDR3 totals 23 residues. In nucleotides, the CDR3 is TGTGCCAGCAGTTTCCCCCATACGAATGGAGTCATAGCGGGGGGCGGGTCCTACAATGAGCAGTTCTTC. Translating gives CASSFPHTNGVIAGGGSYNEQFF.

Ten or more counts support this clonotype. This chain connects TRBV4-3 to TRBJ1-1; 9 bases agree with TRBD1. Trimming at V came to 5 bases and at J to 1 base, leaving 2 bases not matched to a gene. The germline CDR1 and CDR2 sequences are LGHNA and YSLEER. The CDR3 covers 14 residues. The CDR3 region has the DNA TGCGCCAGCAGCTGGGACAGGGAGAACACTGAAGCTTTCTTT. This codes for CASSWDRENTEAFF.

V and J are TRBV7-2 and TRBJ2-7; D might be TRBD2 (5 bases). Per germline, CDR1 SGHTA and CDR2 FQGNSA. Trimming shortened V by 2 bases and J by 2 bases, and 10 bases separated the two germline ends. The CDR3 runs 14 residues. The DNA for the CDR3 is TGTGCCAGCAGCTTATCGGCTAGCCCCTACGAGCAGTACTTC. It codes for CASSLSASPYEQYF.

J is TRBJ2-4 and V is TRBV6-2 or TRBV6-3; possibly TRBD2 for D (6 bases). V was shortened by 2 bases and J by 1 base, with 18 bases between the two germline ends. Germline V CDR1 and CDR2: MNHEY, SVGEGT. This CDR3 region has 18 residues. CDR3 DNA sequence: TGTGCCAGCAGTTACCCCCTGACCGGAGGGGCGGCCAAAAACATTCAGTACTTC. The encoded protein is CASSYPLTGGAAKNIQYF.

This clonotype was recorded a few times. A much larger clone is a single base away; this may be a read error. The chain recombines TRBV7-2 with TRBJ2-1, with unresolved D. The last part of the DNA fits TRBJ2-7 better; the J call may be wrong. The CDR3 totals 15 residues. Germline values: CDR1 SGHTA, CDR2 FQGNSA. The CDR3 nucleotides are TGTGCCAGCAGCTTAAACGCACAGACCTACAATGAGCAGTACTTC. It specifies CASSLNAQTYNEQYF.

There are many counts of this clonotype. The chain combines TRBV20-1 with TRBJ2-3; D is uncertain. Germline V gene sequence: CDR1 DFQATT, CDR2 SNEGSKA (reference sequence). The length of the CDR3 is 12 residues. Deletions cut 0 bases from V and 5 bases from J, with 6 bases between. The CDR3 DNA is TGCAGTGCTAGAGACGATGGAGATACGCAGTATTTT. It translates to CSARDDGDTQYF.

The chain uses TRBV12-3 or TRBV12-4 and TRBJ2-1, with 7 bases aligning to TRBD1. Trimming at V came to 6 bases and at J to 15 bases, leaving 11 bases not matched to a gene. This CDR3 comprises 12 residues. CDR3 amino acids: CASSRQDRPGFF. CDR3 DNA: TGTGCCAGCAGCCGACAGGACAGGCCGGGGTTCTTC.

This clonotype was seen many times. This chain uses TRBV20-1 with TRBJ1-2; 10 bases line up with TRBD1. CDR1 is DFQATT and CDR2 is SNEGSKA in the germline V gene (reference sequence). There are 17 residues in the CDR3. Trimming cost V 1 base and J 5 bases; bases outside gene matches: 13. The CDR3 region is CSARGSGQGLPAYGYTF. DNA for the CDR3: TGCAGTGCTAGAGGCTCGGGACAGGGGCTTCCCGCTTATGGCTACACCTTC.